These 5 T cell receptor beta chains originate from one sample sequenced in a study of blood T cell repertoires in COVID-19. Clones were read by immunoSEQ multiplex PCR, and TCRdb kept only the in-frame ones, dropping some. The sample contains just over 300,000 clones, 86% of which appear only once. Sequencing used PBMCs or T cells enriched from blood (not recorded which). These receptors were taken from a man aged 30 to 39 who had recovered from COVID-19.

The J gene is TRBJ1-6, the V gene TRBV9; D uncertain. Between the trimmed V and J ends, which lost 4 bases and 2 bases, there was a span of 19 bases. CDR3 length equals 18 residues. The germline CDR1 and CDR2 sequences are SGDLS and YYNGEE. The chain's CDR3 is CASSQKPAGFAYNSPLHF. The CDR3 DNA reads TGTGCCAGCAGCCAGAAGCCCGCGGGGTTCGCCTATAATTCACCCCTCCACTTT.

CDR3 residues: CASSQFTGDRQPQHF. The CDR3 DNA reads TGTGCCAGTAGTCAGTTTACAGGGGATCGTCAGCCCCAGCATTTT. The chain has TRBV19 and TRBJ1-5, with 7 positions matching TRBD1. The V gene's germline CDR1 is LNHDA and CDR2 SQIVND (reference sequence). The CDR3 sequence is 15 residues long. Trimming cost V 5 bases and J 6 bases; bases outside gene matches: 10.

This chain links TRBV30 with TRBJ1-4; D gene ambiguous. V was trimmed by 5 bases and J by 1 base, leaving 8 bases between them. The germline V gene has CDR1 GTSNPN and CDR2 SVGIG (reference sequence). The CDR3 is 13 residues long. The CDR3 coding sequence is TGTGCCTGGGGGAGCTTAACTAATGAAAAACTGTTTTTT. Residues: CAWGSLTNEKLFF.

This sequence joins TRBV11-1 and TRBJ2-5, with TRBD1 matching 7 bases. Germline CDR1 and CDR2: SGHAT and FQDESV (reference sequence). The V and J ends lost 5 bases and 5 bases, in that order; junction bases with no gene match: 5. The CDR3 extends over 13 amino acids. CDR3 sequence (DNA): TGTGCCAGCAGCCCAGGACAGGCGGAGACCCAGTACTTC. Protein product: CASSPGQAETQYF.

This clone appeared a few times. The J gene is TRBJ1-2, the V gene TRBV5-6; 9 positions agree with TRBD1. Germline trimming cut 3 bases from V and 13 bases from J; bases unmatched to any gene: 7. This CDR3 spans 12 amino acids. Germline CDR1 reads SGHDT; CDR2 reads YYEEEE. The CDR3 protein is CASSWNTGGVTF. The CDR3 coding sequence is TGTGCCAGCAGCTGGAATACAGGGGGCGTCACCTTC.